The next 27 T cell receptor beta chains were all read from a single sample in a study of CD8 T cells in Susac syndrome. Reverse transcription used roughly 0.45 to 1 ug RNA and random hexamers. TCRdb reanalysed the immunoSEQ multiplex PCR reads using MiXCR and keeps one entry per CDR3 protein. The sample has 170,000 or so distinct CDR3 sequences; approximately 93% are singletons. The specimen sequenced was CD4+ T cells from PBMCs. The origin of the receptors is a human donor with multiple sclerosis.

This chain connects TRBV20-1 to TRBJ2-1, with 7 bases that match TRBD2. The CDR3 has 13 residues. The trim removed 6 bases at V and 9 bases at J, leaving 11 bases unmatched. Germline V gene sequence: CDR1 DFQATT, CDR2 SNEGSKA (reference sequence). The CDR3 coding sequence is TGCAGTGCCCCGGCCCAAACTAGCGCTGAGCAGTTCTTC. This sequence encodes CSAPAQTSAEQFF.

CDR3 sequence (DNA): TGTGCCAGCACCCTCAGGGGTAGCGAGCAGTACTTC. Its translation: CASTLRGSEQYF. The rearrangement uses TRBV6-2 or TRBV6-3 and TRBJ2-7, with a weak D call TRBD1 (6 bases). This CDR3 region has 12 residues. The germline gives CDR1 MNHEY, CDR2 SVGEGT. Trimming stripped 7 bases from V and 6 bases from J, with 13 bases between.

The chain combines TRBV5-6 with TRBJ2-7; no clear D. The CDR3 contains 12 residues. Germline lookup yields CDR1 SGHDT and CDR2 YYEEEE. V dropped 5 bases and J dropped 6 bases, with 12 bases sitting between them. The CDR3 nucleotides read TGTGCCAGCAGTTTAGGTTGGGGCGAGCAGTACTTC. Translation gives CASSLGWGEQYF.

The chain combines TRBV5-1 with TRBJ2-1, with TRBD2 identical over 10 bases. This CDR3 spans 14 amino acids. V lost 1 base, J lost 14 bases, and 9 bases stayed unmatched. Germline V gene data show CDR1 as SGHRS and CDR2 as YFSETQ. The CDR3 reads CASSLTGTSDSKFF. The CDR3 bases are TGCGCCAGCAGCTTGACCGGGACTAGCGATTCGAAGTTCTTC.

V is TRBV3-1 and J is TRBJ1-2, with 7 bases matching TRBD1. From germline, CDR1 is LGHDT and CDR2 YNNKEL (reference sequence). J was trimmed by 7 bases and V by 3 bases; bases with no gene match: 14. The CDR3 sequence is 16 residues long. The CDR3 coding sequence is TGTGCCAGCAGCCACAATCCGACAGGGACTGGGTTTGGCTACACCTTC. It is translated as CASSHNPTGTGFGYTF.

This clonotype was detected once. The chain is built from TRBV2 and TRBJ1-6; 9 bases line up with TRBD1. V was pared by 6 bases and J by 5 bases, with 5 bases of the junction left unmatched. CDR1 and CDR2 from the germline V gene are SNHLY and FYNNEI. The CDR3 runs 15 residues. The CDR3, as DNA: TGTGCCAGCAGGAGGGACAGGGATAATAATTCACCCCTCCACTTT. Translating it yields CASRRDRDNNSPLHF.

The chain links TRBV20-1 to TRBJ1-2, with 11 nucleotides matching TRBD1. CDR1 is DFQATT and CDR2 is SNEGSKA in the germline V gene (reference sequence). Trimming removed 5 bases from V and 8 bases from J; junction bases left unmatched: 13. This CDR3 contains 15 residues. CDR3 bases: TGCAGTGCTGGAGGCCTAGGACAGGGGGCGGGAGGCTACACCTTC. Translation gives CSAGGLGQGAGGYTF.

J is TRBJ2-3 and V is TRBV7-3, with D possibly being TRBD1 (5 bases). The germline gives CDR1 SGHTA, CDR2 FQGTGA. The CDR3 runs 15 residues. Deletions cut 3 bases from V and 5 bases from J, with 15 bases between. The CDR3 sequence: CASSFRGSVGDTQYF. The CDR3 DNA is TGTGCCAGCAGCTTTAGGGGATCGGTTGGAGATACGCAGTATTTT.

The chain employs TRBV5-6 and TRBJ1-1; D not resolved. The CDR3 extends over 12 amino acids. The germline V and J ends were trimmed by 1 base and 7 bases, with 8 bases remaining between them. The germline V gene has CDR1 SGHDT and CDR2 YYEEEE. CDR3 in DNA: TGTGCCAGCAGCTTGTTAACAGATGAAGCTTTCTTT. The encoded protein is CASSLLTDEAFF.

The rearrangement links TRBV28 to TRBJ1-2; 7 bases match TRBD1. The germline V gene has CDR1 MDHEN and CDR2 SYDVKM. This CDR3 comprises 13 residues. The junction had 4 bases not matched to a gene; V was cut back by 3 bases and J by 6 bases. The CDR3 is CASSLARGNGYTF. CDR3 in DNA: TGTGCCAGCAGTTTGGCCAGGGGGAATGGCTACACCTTC.

The rearrangement links TRBV10-3 to TRBJ2-3; D remains unclear. This CDR3 region has 14 residues. Germline V CDR1 and CDR2: ENHRY, SYGVKD. Trimming took off 8 bases at V and 1 base at J, with 13 bases between the two ends. CDR3 coding DNA: TGTGCCATCTCGTTAGGAACCCGCACAGATACGCAGTATTTT. The encoded protein is CAISLGTRTDTQYF.

The V gene is TRBV21-1, the J gene TRBJ2-7; the table calls TRBD2, which could not be checked here. TRBV21-1 is given as a pseudogene. This CDR3 contains 18 residues. CDR3 DNA sequence: TGTGCCAGCAGCAAAGCGACTAGCGGGAGGGAGGCCCTCTACGAGCAGTACTTC. Amino acids: CASSKATSGREALYEQYF.

The genes are TRBV5-1 and TRBJ2-7, with 9 positions matching TRBD1. Germline V gene lookup returns CDR1 SGHRS and CDR2 YFSETQ. The CDR3 totals 21 residues. Unmatched junction bases numbered 26, after V lost 4 bases and J lost 3 bases. The CDR3 reads CASSPGQGIWGLRSGDYEQYF. CDR3 nucleotide sequence: TGCGCCAGCAGCCCCGGACAGGGGATCTGGGGACTAAGGTCTGGAGACTACGAGCAGTACTTC.

The J gene is TRBJ2-2, the V gene TRBV2; TRBD1 agrees at 9 bases. Germline CDR1 SNHLY, CDR2 FYNNEI. This CDR3 has 15 amino acids. Trimming removed 6 bases from V and 3 bases from J; junction bases left unmatched: 5. The CDR3 region is CASRLDRGDTGELFF. CDR3 in DNA: TGTGCCAGCAGGTTGGACAGGGGAGACACCGGGGAGCTGTTTTTT. Together with reference TRBV2 and TRBJ2-2, the CDR3 gives the full variable domain: EPEVTQTPSHQVTQMGQEVILRCVPISNHLYFYWYRQILGQKVEFLVSFYNNEISEKSEIFDDQFSVERPDGSNFTLKIRSTKLEDSAMYFCASRLDRGDTGELFFGEGSRLTVL.

The rearrangement uses TRBV7-2 and TRBJ1-1; D unresolved. CDR1 and CDR2 from the germline V gene are SGHTA and FQGNSA. This CDR3 contains 14 residues. The V end was cut by 6 bases, the J end by 1 base, with 12 bases between. In DNA form, the CDR3 reads TGTGCCAGCAGTCTGCTTAATCAGAACACTGAAGCTTTCTTT. It is translated as CASSLLNQNTEAFF.

This chain uses TRBV20-1 with TRBJ2-7, with 10 bases identical to TRBD2. Germline loops: CDR1 DFQATT, CDR2 SNEGSKA (reference sequence). This CDR3 comprises 13 residues. Trimming removed 4 bases from V and 6 bases from J; junction bases left unmatched: 6. As DNA, the CDR3 is TGCAGTGCTAAACTAGCGGGACGAGGCGAGCAGTACTTC. Translation: CSAKLAGRGEQYF.

V gene TRBV19 combines with J gene TRBJ2-2; 9 nucleotides match TRBD1. Per germline, CDR1 LNHDA and CDR2 SQIVND (reference sequence). Losses at the gene ends were 6 bases for V and 6 bases for J; bases not matched to a gene: 5. CDR3 size: 14 residues. The DNA for the CDR3 is TGTGCCAGTAGGCGGGACAGGGAGGCCGGGGAGCTGTTTTTT. Protein: CASRRDREAGELFF. Complete variable domain (other parts from reference TRBV19 and TRBJ2-2): DGGITQSPKYLFRKEGQNVTLSCEQNLNHDAMYWYRQDPGQGLRLIYYSQIVNDFQKGDIAEGYSVSREKKESFPLTVTSAQKNPTAFYLCASRRDREAGELFFGEGSRLTVL.

The chain uses TRBV30 and TRBJ1-1; maybe TRBD1 (6 bases). CDR1 GTSNPN and CDR2 SVGIG come from the germline V gene (reference sequence). The CDR3 length is 13 residues. The V gene lost 3 bases and the J gene lost 11 bases, with 19 bases spanning the gap. The chain's CDR3 is CAWSIRGAARAFF. The CDR3 nucleotides are TGTGCCTGGAGCATAAGGGGGGCGGCGAGGGCTTTCTTT.

This clonotype has only one observation. The rearrangement joins TRBV28 to TRBJ2-5; D unclear. The ends were cut back, 6 bases at V and 5 bases at J, with 7 bases in the middle. Looked up from germline, CDR1 is MDHEN and CDR2 is SYDVKM. The CDR3 contains 11 residues. The CDR3 spells CASSQMETQYF. The CDR3 bases are TGTGCCAGCAGCCAAATGGAGACCCAGTACTTC.

The V call is TRBV19, the J call TRBJ2-3; D unresolved. V was clipped by 2 bases and J by 2 bases, with 5 bases between them. Germline CDR1 LNHDA, CDR2 SQIVND (reference sequence). The CDR3 sequence is 13 residues long. The CDR3 here is CASSILNTDTQYF. The CDR3 coding sequence is TGTGCCAGTAGTATACTAAACACAGATACGCAGTATTTT.

Written as DNA, the CDR3 is TGTGCCAGCAGCCCCGGACGGAGAACCTACGAGCAGTACTTC. Translation gives CASSPGRRTYEQYF. The chain is built from TRBV7-2 and TRBJ2-7, with unresolved D. Between the trimmed V and J ends, which lost 5 bases and 2 bases, there was a span of 13 bases. This CDR3 contains 14 residues. Germline V gives CDR1 SGHTA, CDR2 FQGNSA.

The rearrangement links TRBV7-9 to TRBJ2-7; D gene uncertain. The V and J ends lost 5 bases and 11 bases respectively, with 13 bases between them. CDR3 length equals 11 residues. The germline V gene encodes CDR1 SEHNR and CDR2 FQNEAQ (reference sequence). CDR3 DNA: TGTGCCAGCAGCAGTACTTCATCGGAGTACTTC. As protein: CASSSTSSEYF.

The rearrangement uses TRBV28 and TRBJ1-5, with D tentatively TRBD1 (6 bases). The CDR3 is made up of 16 amino acids. V was cut by 5 bases and J by 3 bases, with 17 bases left in between. Germline loops: CDR1 MDHEN, CDR2 SYDVKM. CDR3 DNA sequence: TGTGCCAGCAGTCCCTCAGTGGGGGCGCACAATCAGCCCCAGCATTTT. Its protein product is CASSPSVGAHNQPQHF.

For this clonotype: One end of the junction fails to match germline, which may point to a read error. The chain links TRBV10-1 to TRBJ1-4; D is possibly TRBD1 (5 bases). Germline V CDR1 and CDR2: WNHNN, SYGVQD (reference sequence). The CDR3 has 14 amino acids. The CDR3 DNA reads TGCGCCAGCAGTTTCGGGGCCACTACTGAAAAACTGTTTTTT. It yields the protein CASSFGATTEKLFF.

The chain combines TRBV4-3 with TRBJ2-4; D is perhaps TRBD1 (6 bases). The ends were cut back, 1 base at V and 8 bases at J, with 12 bases in the middle. The CDR3 runs 14 residues. The germline CDR1 and CDR2 sequences are LGHNA and YSLEER. CDR3 residues: CASSQGTGKDIQYF. The CDR3 region has the DNA TGCGCCAGCAGCCAAGGAACAGGGAAGGACATTCAGTACTTC.

The chain links TRBV5-6 to TRBJ2-1; 8 bases match TRBD2. V gave up 10 bases and J gave up 5 bases; unmatched junction bases: 20. Looked up from germline, CDR1 is SGHDT and CDR2 is YYEEEE. The length of the CDR3 is 17 residues. CDR3 amino acids: CAPAGGRAITTNNEQFF. CDR3 sequence (DNA): TGTGCCCCGGCGGGGGGCAGGGCCATTACCACAAACAATGAGCAGTTCTTC.

V is TRBV5-4 and J is TRBJ1-2; TRBD1 matches at 8 bases. Germline CDR1 is SGHNT and CDR2 is YYREEE (reference sequence). Losses at the gene ends were 5 bases for V and 8 bases for J; bases not matched to a gene: 8. The CDR3 covers 13 residues. The CDR3 region is CASSFQGAGGYTF. The CDR3 DNA is TGTGCCAGCAGTTTCCAGGGGGCTGGGGGCTACACCTTC.